The TCR beta chain described here comes from a study of T cells in Graves' hyperthyroidism and ophthalmopathy. Study-wide results and limits: Through a model of 13 V-J features, ophthalmopathy was separated from stable hyperthyroidism. A median around 6.4 months before onset, the model predicted ophthalmopathy.

There are many counts of this clonotype. Antigen: not known. Exclusion of a patient resulted from uncontrolled infection, other autoimmune disease, pregnancy or lactation. This CDR3 contains 13 residues. Amplification targeted TCR beta CDR3 regions from RNA transcripts. TCR CDR3 regions were first amplified by RT-PCR with HTBI primers. TCRdb passed the multiplex PCR reads through MiXCR, listing each CDR3 protein once. The sample has about 260,000 distinct CDR3 sequences, around 17% seen once. The clonotype originates from a woman aged 18 to 35 with Graves' ophthalmopathy. The sample comprised blood. The V and J genes are TRBV3-2 and TRBJ1-2; the D segment call TRBD1 is taken from the table without a DNA check. TRBV3-2 is a documented pseudogene. CDR3 bases: TGTGCCAGCAGCCAAGACGTCACGGGTGGCTACACCTTC. Protein sequence: CASSQDVTGGYTF.